A selection of T cell receptor beta chains follows, all from one sample in a study of T-cell reconstitution after alpha-beta-depleted transplantation in children. TCRdb re-called the PCR reads with MiXCR, one entry per CDR3 protein. The sample contains approximately 490,000 distinct CDR3 sequences, around 12% of which appear only once. This sample comprised PBMCs from the stem cell graft donor, obtained from the stem cell graft. These receptors were taken from a human donor who donated a stem cell graft to a child with combined immunodeficiency. The CDR3 runs from the conserved cysteine through the conserved F or W. The D gene is left open where the match is weak. Where a row states a size, it is once, few, many or the class of an expanded clone; other rows omit it.

V gene	J gene	clone size	D gene	CDR3 protein	CDR3 DNA
TRBV7-9	TRBJ2-1	few	TRBD1	CASRLTGVYGNEQFF	TGTGCCAGCAGATTGACAGGGGTTTATGGCAATGAGCAGTTCTTC
TRBV5-1	TRBJ1-1	few	-	CASSLGLGFPEAFF	TGCGCCAGCAGCTTGGGACTGGGATTCCCAGAAGCTTTCTTT
TRBV9	TRBJ2-1	-	-	CASSWGALNHEQFF	TGTGCCAGCAGTTGGGGGGCCCTCAACCATGAGCAGTTCTTC
TRBV24-1	TRBJ2-3	many	-	CATAGGPGSTDTQYF	TGTGCCACAGCCGGAGGGCCGGGGAGCACAGATACGCAGTATTTT
TRBV12-3/TRBV12-4	TRBJ1-5	many	-	CASSLAVGAAQSQPQHF	TGTGCCAGCAGTTTAGCGGTTGGGGCCGCCCAGTCTCAGCCCCAGCATTTT
TRBV10-3	TRBJ2-5	-	TRBD2	CAISAGGGAGETQYF	TGTGCCATCAGTGCGGGCGGGGGGGCAGGAGAGACCCAGTACTTC
TRBV5-1	TRBJ2-7	many	TRBD1	CASSFRDRGYEQYF	TGCGCCAGCAGCTTCCGGGACAGGGGCTACGAGCAGTACTTC
TRBV7-2	TRBJ2-5	few	-	CASSWSLERETQYF	TGTGCCAGCAGCTGGTCCCTCGAGCGGGAGACCCAGTACTTC
TRBV10-3	TRBJ2-3	few	-	CAIREGGTSTDTQYF	TGTGCCATCAGGGAGGGAGGAACGAGCACAGATACGCAGTATTTT
TRBV10-3	TRBJ2-3	many	TRBD2	CAFSGGAADTQYF	TGTGCCTTTAGCGGGGGGGCTGCAGATACGCAGTATTTT
TRBV15	TRBJ1-3	many	-	CATSYDRSGNTIYF	TGTGCCACCAGTTACGATCGCTCTGGAAACACCATATATTTT
TRBV20-1	TRBJ2-3	many	-	CSASLGRSTDTQYF	TGCAGTGCTAGTTTAGGACGGAGCACAGATACGCAGTATTTT
TRBV5-1	TRBJ2-7	-	-	CASSLQPPGLQSSYEQYF	TGCGCCAGCAGCTTGCAACCCCCGGGACTCCAAAGCTCCTACGAGCAGTACTTC
TRBV7-2	TRBJ1-6	few	-	CASSLSQRGTPLHF	TGTGCCAGCAGCTTATCACAGCGAGGGACACCCCTCCACTTT
TRBV20-1	TRBJ2-7	-	TRBD1	CSARGTGLNEQYF	TGCAGTGCTAGAGGGACAGGGTTAAACGAGCAGTACTTC
TRBV9	TRBJ2-3	-	TRBD2	CASSASGGLDTQYF	TGTGCCAGCAGCGCTAGCGGGGGCTTAGATACGCAGTATTTT
TRBV6-1	TRBJ2-3	many	-	CASSPRRVWLYSTDTQYF	TGTGCCAGCAGCCCGAGGCGGGTTTGGCTTTATAGCACAGATACGCAGTATTTT
TRBV20-1	TRBJ1-1	few	-	CSAREGVGNREAFF	TGCAGTGCTAGAGAGGGAGTAGGAAACAGGGAAGCTTTCTTT
TRBV6-5	TRBJ1-4	-	-	CASSYGQRNEKLFF	TGTGCCAGCAGTTACGGGCAGAGAAATGAAAAACTGTTTTTT
TRBV20-1	TRBJ2-7	many	-	CSATRVRDTLSYEQYF	TGCAGTGCTACCCGCGTCAGGGACACCCTGTCCTACGAGCAGTACTTC
TRBV28	TRBJ2-7	few	-	CASSLSGAGFTKYF	TGTGCCAGCAGTTTGTCCGGCGCAGGGTTCACTAAGTACTTC
TRBV4-1	TRBJ2-7	-	-	CASSQGYGLTAEQYF	TGCGCCAGCAGCCAAGGTTATGGACTAACTGCTGAGCAGTACTTC
TRBV6-2/TRBV6-3	TRBJ2-4	-	-	CASNNEENIQYF	TGTGCCAGCAACAATGAAGAAAACATTCAGTACTTC
TRBV24-1	TRBJ2-3	-	TRBD2	CATSGAGGPLYTDTQYF	TGTGCCACCAGTGGTGCGGGGGGCCCGTTATACACAGATACGCAGTATTTT
TRBV27	TRBJ2-3	many	TRBD2	CASSSTSGSSTDTQYF	TGTGCCAGCAGTTCGACTAGCGGGAGTAGCACAGATACGCAGTATTTT
TRBV7-9	TRBJ2-7	-	TRBD2	CASSPTTSPNSYEQYF	TGTGCCAGCAGCCCAACGACTAGCCCCAACTCCTACGAGCAGTACTTC
TRBV5-6	TRBJ2-5	many	TRBD2	CASSDLAGGQQETQYF	TGTGCCAGCAGTGACCTAGCGGGGGGACAACAAGAGACCCAGTACTTC
TRBV12-3/TRBV12-4	TRBJ1-5	few	TRBD1	CASRDRGDQPQHF	TGTGCCAGCAGGGACAGGGGGGATCAGCCCCAGCATTTT
TRBV4-3	TRBJ1-2	-	TRBD1	CASSYDRGNYGYTF	TGCGCCAGCAGCTACGACAGGGGCAACTATGGCTACACCTTC
TRBV9	TRBJ2-2	many	-	CASSVDPGELFF	TGTGCCAGCAGCGTAGATCCCGGGGAGCTGTTTTTT
TRBV5-1	TRBJ2-5	few	-	CASRQGTQETQYF	TGCGCCAGCAGGCAGGGGACCCAAGAGACCCAGTACTTC
TRBV6-4	TRBJ2-3	many	-	CASSDGFASNTQYF	TGTGCCAGCAGTGATGGTTTTGCTTCTAATACGCAGTATTTT
TRBV5-1	TRBJ2-5	-	-	CASSLDLKATRETQYF	TGCGCCAGCAGCTTGGACCTCAAGGCCACCAGAGAGACCCAGTACTTC
TRBV7-2	TRBJ1-5	many	-	CASSPTGLSNQPQHF	TGTGCCAGCAGCCCGACAGGCCTTAGCAATCAGCCCCAGCATTTT
TRBV5-1	TRBJ1-5	-	-	CASSLYPKWAREYSNQPQHF	TGCGCCAGCAGCTTATACCCTAAGTGGGCAAGGGAGTATAGCAATCAGCCCCAGCATTTT
TRBV10-3	TRBJ2-7	few	-	CAIRDMSSYEQYF	TGTGCCATTAGAGATATGAGCTCCTACGAGCAGTACTTC
TRBV12-3/TRBV12-4	TRBJ2-1	many	-	CASSFGSGHAGQFF	TGTGCCAGCAGTTTTGGGTCGGGGCACGCTGGGCAGTTCTTC
TRBV14	TRBJ2-6	-	-	CASSHLGTVAVSGANVLTF	TGTGCCAGCAGCCACCTAGGGACGGTCGCCGTCTCTGGGGCCAACGTCCTGACTTTC
TRBV6-1	TRBJ2-4	once	TRBD1	CASSEALSTGVTKNIQYF	TGTGCCAGCAGTGAAGCTTTGTCGACAGGGGTGACCAAAAACATTCAGTACTTC
TRBV29-1	TRBJ2-5	many	-	CSVEDRRQYKHQETQYF	TGCAGCGTTGAAGATAGGAGACAGTACAAACACCAAGAGACCCAGTACTTC
TRBV6-2/TRBV6-3	TRBJ2-1	few	-	CASSTKRGGAEQFF	TGTGCCAGCAGTACGAAGCGAGGGGGGGCCGAGCAGTTCTTC
TRBV5-1	TRBJ2-5	-	TRBD1	CASSPGTGGWGETQYF	TGCGCCAGCAGCCCTGGGACAGGGGGCTGGGGAGAGACCCAGTACTTC
TRBV20-1	TRBJ2-1	-	-	CSARDFQGHNNEQFF	TGCAGTGCTAGAGATTTCCAGGGGCATAACAATGAGCAGTTCTTC
TRBV12-3/TRBV12-4	TRBJ1-1	few	-	CASSYLGGGDTEAFF	TGTGCCAGCAGTTATTTAGGGGGTGGGGACACTGAAGCTTTCTTT
TRBV20-1	TRBJ2-1	few	TRBD2	CSADVGGGPYNEQFF	TGCAGTGCTGATGTGGGCGGGGGGCCCTACAATGAGCAGTTCTTC
TRBV12-3/TRBV12-4	TRBJ2-7	-	TRBD2	CASSLKQRGTSYEQCF	TGTGCCAGCAGTTTAAAACAGCGGGGAACCTCCTACGAGCAGTGCTTC
TRBV5-4	TRBJ1-1	-	-	CASHRGVDTEAFF	TGTGCCAGCCACCGAGGGGTTGACACTGAAGCTTTCTTT
TRBV7-2	TRBJ1-3	few	-	CASSLVGDSGNTIYF	TGTGCCAGCAGCTTAGTGGGGGACTCTGGAAACACCATATATTTT
TRBV15	TRBJ2-7	-	-	CATSRDRGEQYF	TGTGCCACCAGCAGAGACAGGGGCGAGCAGTACTTC
TRBV7-3	TRBJ2-7	-	-	CASSPEISSYEQYF	TGTGCCAGCAGCCCAGAAATCTCCTCCTACGAGCAGTACTTC
TRBV5-5	TRBJ2-7	-	-	CASSLARQGVRSYEQYF	TGTGCCAGCAGCTTGGCCCGGCAGGGTGTAAGGAGCTACGAGCAGTACTTC
TRBV29-1	TRBJ2-6	-	-	CSVVDPSSGANVLTF	TGCAGCGTTGTGGACCCCAGCTCTGGGGCCAACGTCCTGACTTTC
TRBV25-1	TRBJ1-4	-	-	CASSPVGGREKLFF	TGTGCCAGCAGCCCTGTGGGGGGACGCGAAAAACTGTTTTTT
TRBV12-3/TRBV12-4	TRBJ2-1	few	-	CASREDYQHNEQFF	TGTGCCAGCAGAGAGGACTACCAGCACAATGAGCAGTTCTTC
TRBV20-1	TRBJ1-2	-	-	CSARSPGTPNYGYTF	TGCAGTGCTAGATCCCCGGGCACACCTAACTATGGCTACACCTTC
TRBV12-3/TRBV12-4	TRBJ2-1	many	-	CASSLRGALYNEQFF	TGTGCCAGCAGTTTGAGGGGGGCCCTTTACAATGAGCAGTTCTTC
TRBV27	TRBJ2-5	-	TRBD1	CASSLRWSRTGVRETQYF	TGTGCCAGCAGTTTAAGGTGGTCGCGGACAGGGGTGAGGGAGACCCAGTACTTC
TRBV5-1	TRBJ2-2	-	TRBD2	CASSLRSGGKAGELFF	TGCGCCAGCAGCTTGCGTAGCGGGGGGAAAGCCGGGGAGCTGTTTTTT
TRBV6-2/TRBV6-3	TRBJ1-5	few	-	CASSPPLGPYDQPQHF	TGTGCCAGCAGTCCACCGCTAGGGCCCTATGATCAGCCCCAGCATTTT
TRBV7-9	TRBJ2-1	many	-	CASSLAEGEQFF	TGTGCCAGCAGCTTAGCGGAGGGTGAGCAGTTCTTC